This T cell receptor beta chain was obtained from a study of blood T cell repertoires in COVID-19. The overall study: From the United States, Italy and Spain came samples of acute and convalescent COVID-19.

The table came from immunoSEQ multiplex PCR; TCRdb's copy has only in-frame clones and leaves some out. Of about 150,000 clones listed, over 65% were seen once; the top ten hold roughly 1.5%. This clone has just one count. The source is a man older than 75 with acute or convalescent COVID-19. Sequencing was performed on peripheral blood.

The CDR3 protein is CASSLYDRGEDGYTF. The CDR3 nucleotides are TGCGCCAGCAGCTTGTACGACAGGGGAGAGGATGGCTACACCTTC. The chain links TRBV5-1 to TRBJ1-2; 8 bases map to TRBD1. The CDR3 consists of 15 residues. Germline V lookup: CDR1 SGHRS, CDR2 YFSETQ. Germline trimming cut 1 base from V and 6 bases from J; bases unmatched to any gene: 8.